These 22 T cell receptor beta chains were all obtained from the same sample, sequenced in a study of OX40 agonist ivuxolimab in advanced cancers. Assay: immunoSEQ multiplex PCR; the TCRdb copy retains only in-frame clones and omits some. The profile covers some 83,000 clones, with around nine tenths appearing a single time and 0.76% taken by the ten largest. The sequencing used CD4+ or CD8+ T cells sorted from blood, collected in a trial of the OX40 agonist ivuxolimab. The source is an adult with an advanced solid tumor such as melanoma, head and neck, liver or kidney cancer.

J is TRBJ2-1 and V is TRBV18; D gene unclear. Per germline, CDR1 KGHSH and CDR2 LQKENI. This CDR3 comprises 14 residues. Trimming stripped 0 bases from V and 9 bases from J, with 12 bases between. The CDR3 reads CASSPPSVVTEQFF. In DNA, the CDR3 is TGTGCCAGCTCACCACCCTCTGTGGTCACTGAGCAGTTCTTC.

The rearrangement links TRBV28 to TRBJ1-1; perhaps TRBD1 as D (6 bases). Germline V gene lookup returns CDR1 MDHEN and CDR2 SYDVKM. Trimming cost V 2 bases and J 6 bases, with 10 bases left between them. CDR3 length: 13 residues. The CDR3 is CASSLMGGPEAFF. The DNA for the CDR3 is TGTGCCAGCAGTTTAATGGGGGGCCCTGAAGCTTTCTTT. The whole variable domain, filled in from reference TRBV28 and TRBJ1-1, reads DVKVTQSSRYLVKRTGEKVFLECVQDMDHENMFWYRQDPGLGLRLIYFSYDVKMKEKGDIPEGYSVSREKKERFSLILESASTNQTSMYLCASSLMGGPEAFFGQGTRLTVV.

In DNA, the CDR3 is TGTGCCATTGCAGACAGGGGCGATAGCAATCAGCCCCAGCATTTT. This sequence encodes CAIADRGDSNQPQHF. The rearrangement joins TRBV10-3 to TRBJ1-5; 8 nucleotides match TRBD1. The CDR3 is 15 residues long. Unmatched junction bases numbered 7, after V lost 9 bases and J lost 0 bases. Germline V gene sequence: CDR1 ENHRY, CDR2 SYGVKD.

Here the CDR3 reads CATSREAGVYEQYF. The CDR3 DNA reads as TGTGCCACCAGCAGAGAGGCAGGGGTTTACGAGCAGTACTTC. The rearrangement links TRBV15 to TRBJ2-7, with a weak D call TRBD1 (6 bases). Germline loops: CDR1 LNHNV, CDR2 YYDKDF (reference sequence). The V gene lost 0 bases and the J gene lost 4 bases, with 10 bases spanning the gap. CDR3 size: 14 residues.

The chain is built from TRBV7-3 and TRBJ2-3, with 7 bases lining up with TRBD2. The CDR3 spans 16 residues. V lost 2 bases, J lost 4 bases, and 9 bases stayed unmatched. Germline assignment: CDR1 SGHTA and CDR2 FQGTGA. Written as DNA, the CDR3 is TGTGCCAGCAGCTTAGGGGGGGTGGTAGCGGCAGATACGCAGTATTTT. It translates to CASSLGGVVAADTQYF. Using reference TRBV7-3 and TRBJ2-3 for the parts outside the CDR3, the full variable domain is GAGVSQTPSNKVTEKGKYVELRCDPISGHTALYWYRQSLGQGPEFLIYFQGTGAADDSGLPNDRFFAVRPEGSVSTLKIQRTERGDSAVYLCASSLGGVVAADTQYFGPGTRLTVL.

The J gene is TRBJ2-5, the V gene TRBV7-2; tentatively, D is TRBD1 (5 bases). The CDR3 has 14 residues. In germline, CDR1 is SGHTA, CDR2 FQGNSA. V was cut by 5 bases and J by 0 bases, with 10 bases left in between. The DNA for the CDR3 is TGTGCCAGCAGCCAAGGCAGGGACCAAGAGACCCAGTACTTC. It is translated as CASSQGRDQETQYF.

The chain uses TRBV2 and TRBJ1-5; D uncertain. Trimming shortened V by 7 bases and J by 4 bases, and 11 bases separated the two germline ends. The CDR3 length is 13 residues. In germline, CDR1 is SNHLY, CDR2 FYNNEI. The CDR3 loop reads CASNPDFNQPQHF. The CDR3 DNA reads as TGTGCCAGCAACCCGGACTTTAATCAGCCCCAGCATTTT.

This sequence joins TRBV6-6 and TRBJ1-4; D gene unclear. The CDR3 consists of 14 residues. The V gene lost 6 bases and the J gene lost 0 bases, with 8 bases spanning the gap. The germline gives CDR1 MNHNY, CDR2 SVGAGI (reference sequence). CDR3 nucleotide sequence: TGTGCCAGCAGCTTTATAACAACTAATGAAAAACTGTTTTTT. This codes for CASSFITTNEKLFF.

The CDR3 bases are TGTGCCAGCAACGCCTACAGGGGGCCGGACTATGGCTACACCTTC. Amino acid sequence: CASNAYRGPDYGYTF. The chain links TRBV28 to TRBJ1-2; 9 positions agree with TRBD1. The CDR3 loop spans 15 amino acids. Germline CDR1 MDHEN, CDR2 SYDVKM. The ends lost 7 bases at V and 3 bases at J; junction bases unmatched: 9.

The rearrangement uses TRBV15 and TRBJ2-4; tentatively, D is TRBD2 (7 bases). V lost 3 bases and J 6 bases, leaving 18 bases between the germline ends. Germline V lookup: CDR1 LNHNV, CDR2 YYDKDF (reference sequence). The CDR3 loop spans 16 amino acids. CDR3 region: CATSREGGRAGNIQYF. CDR3 DNA: TGTGCCACCAGCAGGGAGGGGGGGCGCGCAGGAAACATTCAGTACTTC. Looking up the rest from reference TRBV15 and TRBJ2-4 gives the full variable domain: DAMVIQNPRYQVTQFGKPVTLSCSQTLNHNVMYWYQQKSSQAPKLLFHYYDKDFNNEADTPDNFQSRRPNTSFCFLDIRSPGLGDTAMYLCATSREGGRAGNIQYFGAGTRLSVL.

The chain uses TRBV6-6 and TRBJ2-7; D not certain. This CDR3 comprises 15 residues. Trimming took off 7 bases at V and 1 base at J, with 17 bases between the two ends. Germline CDR1 reads MNHNY; CDR2 reads SVGAGI (reference sequence). The DNA for the CDR3 is TGTGCCAGCACCAAGGCAGGTGATAGATCCTACGAGCAGTACTTC. It specifies CASTKAGDRSYEQYF.

The chain combines TRBV19 with TRBJ2-3, with TRBD2 matching 9 bases. Germline loops: CDR1 LNHDA, CDR2 SQIVND (reference sequence). CDR3 length: 16 amino acids. Trimming took 6 bases from V and 5 from J; bases not matched to a gene: 12. The DNA of the CDR3 is TGTGCCAGTAGCGCGCTGAGCGGGGGGCCGGGAGATACGCAGTATTTT. Translating gives CASSALSGGPGDTQYF.

V is TRBV28 and J is TRBJ2-3; 11 nucleotides align to TRBD2. V was pared by 10 bases and J by 0 bases, with 12 bases of the junction left unmatched. Germline values: CDR1 MDHEN, CDR2 SYDVKM. This CDR3 spans 17 amino acids. The DNA for the CDR3 is TGTGCCATCAAGGACTCGTCTAGCGGGGGGAGCACAGATACGCAGTATTTT. Protein sequence: CAIKDSSSGGSTDTQYF.

The chain carries TRBV4-2 and TRBJ2-3, with no clear D. The V gene lost 1 base and the J gene lost 2 bases, with 4 bases spanning the gap. The V gene's germline CDR1 is LGHNA and CDR2 YNFKEQ. The CDR3 is made up of 13 amino acids. CDR3 in amino acids: CASSQGPTDTQYF. CDR3 sequence (DNA): TGTGCCAGCAGCCAAGGTCCCACAGATACGCAGTATTTT.

The chain is built from TRBV27 and TRBJ2-5, with 7 nucleotides matching TRBD1. V was pared by 6 bases and J by 1 base, with 2 bases of the junction left unmatched. From germline, CDR1 is MNHEY and CDR2 SMNVEV (reference sequence). The CDR3 consists of 13 residues. CDR3 loop: CASSYRGQETQYF. DNA of the CDR3: TGTGCCAGCAGCTACAGGGGCCAAGAGACCCAGTACTTC.

The J gene is TRBJ1-2, the V gene TRBV4-1; D call uncertain. Trimming removed 1 base at V and 4 bases at J, with 10 bases between. This CDR3 is 14 amino acids long. The germline V gene has CDR1 MGHRA and CDR2 YSYEKL. The CDR3 loop is CASSQGGSIYGYTF. The CDR3 nucleotides read TGCGCCAGCAGCCAAGGAGGCAGCATCTATGGCTACACCTTC.

This chain joins TRBV7-8 and TRBJ2-5; maybe TRBD2 (5 bases). There are 16 residues in the CDR3. The germline CDR1 and CDR2 sequences are SGHVS and FQNEAQ. V shed 2 bases and J shed 7 bases, with 20 bases lying between them. The chain's CDR3 is CASSLRTYTPEGTQYF. Written as DNA, the CDR3 is TGTGCCAGCAGCTTAAGGACTTACACACCCGAAGGGACCCAGTACTTC. Based on the CDR3 plus reference TRBV7-8 and TRBJ2-5, the full variable domain is GAGVSQSPRYKVAKRGQDVALRCDPISGHVSLFWYQQALGQGPEFLTYFQNEAQLDKSGLPSDRFFAERPEGSVSTLKIQRTQQEDSAVYLCASSLRTYTPEGTQYFGPGTRLLVL.

This rearrangement joins TRBV5-1 to TRBJ2-3; D is undetermined. Germline CDR1 SGHRS, CDR2 YFSETQ. The CDR3 extends over 18 amino acids. Trimming cost V 0 bases and J 1 base, with 18 bases left between them. This chain's CDR3 is CASSLGVTDLYRTDTQYF. Here the CDR3 DNA reads TGCGCCAGCAGCTTGGGGGTAACAGATTTGTACCGCACAGATACGCAGTATTTT.

The genes are TRBV5-1 and TRBJ1-2, with 9 positions matching TRBD1. V shed 4 bases, J shed 13 bases, and the junction held 11 bases outside the gene matches. The CDR3 is made up of 13 amino acids. Germline V lookup: CDR1 SGHRS, CDR2 YFSETQ. The CDR3 loop is CASSMGQGVLTTF. CDR3 nucleotides: TGCGCCAGCAGCATGGGACAGGGAGTATTGACCACCTTC.

V is TRBV27 and J is TRBJ1-5; D gene unclear. This CDR3 has 14 residues. The V gene lost 5 bases and the J gene lost 6 bases, with 14 bases spanning the gap. CDR1 and CDR2 from the germline V gene are MNHEY and SMNVEV (reference sequence). The CDR3 region has the DNA TGTGCCAGCAGTCGGACGGTGGGCGGTCAGCCCCAGCATTTT. Translation gives CASSRTVGGQPQHF.

V gene TRBV15 combines with J gene TRBJ2-5, with 7 bases lining up with TRBD1. V was clipped by 7 bases and J by 5 bases; unmatched bases: 16. Germline-derived CDR1 and CDR2 are LNHNV and YYDKDF (reference sequence). The CDR3 totals 16 residues. The CDR3 is CATKSAVKGARETQYF. CDR3 DNA sequence: TGTGCCACCAAAAGCGCCGTTAAGGGGGCTCGGGAGACCCAGTACTTC.

V and J are TRBV19 and TRBJ1-2; D call uncertain. Germline CDR1 LNHDA, CDR2 SQIVND (reference sequence). Trimming removed 3 bases from V and 2 bases from J, with 10 bases in between. This CDR3 spans 14 amino acids. The CDR3 DNA is TGTGCCAGTAGTATTTCAGACTACAACTATGGCTACACCTTC. Translated: CASSISDYNYGYTF.